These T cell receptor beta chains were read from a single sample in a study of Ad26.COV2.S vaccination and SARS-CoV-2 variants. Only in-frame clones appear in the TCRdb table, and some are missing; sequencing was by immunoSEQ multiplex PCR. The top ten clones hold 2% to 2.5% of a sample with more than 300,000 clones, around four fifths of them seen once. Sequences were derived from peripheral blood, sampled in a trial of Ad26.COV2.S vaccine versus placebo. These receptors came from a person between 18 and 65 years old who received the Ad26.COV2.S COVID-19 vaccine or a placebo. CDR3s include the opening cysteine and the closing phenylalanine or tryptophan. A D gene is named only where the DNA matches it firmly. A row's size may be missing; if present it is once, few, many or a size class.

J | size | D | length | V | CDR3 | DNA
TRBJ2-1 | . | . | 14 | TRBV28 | CASFTGGRVNEQFF | TGTGCCAGCTTTACGGGCGGCAGGGTCAATGAGCAGTTCTTC
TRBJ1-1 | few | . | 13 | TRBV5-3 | CARSYDRNTEAFF | TGTGCCAGAAGTTACGACAGGAACACTGAAGCTTTCTTT
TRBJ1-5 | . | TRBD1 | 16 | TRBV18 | CASSPAGQGSLQPQHF | TGTGCCAGCTCACCGGCGGGACAGGGAAGTCTTCAGCCCCAGCATTTT
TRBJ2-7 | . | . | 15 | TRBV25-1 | CASSEFAGLRNEQYF | TGTGCCAGCAGTGAATTTGCAGGGCTAAGGAACGAGCAGTACTTC
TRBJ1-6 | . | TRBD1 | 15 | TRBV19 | CASRWTGQYNSPLHF | TGTGCCAGTAGATGGACAGGTCAATATAATTCACCCCTCCACTTT
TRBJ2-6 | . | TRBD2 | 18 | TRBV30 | CAWSAVGRGVSGANVLTF | TGTGCCTGGAGCGCTGTCGGGCGGGGGGTCTCTGGGGCCAACGTCCTGACTTTC
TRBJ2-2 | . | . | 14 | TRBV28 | CASSLQRGTGELFF | TGTGCCAGCAGTTTACAGCGAGGGACCGGGGAGCTGTTTTTT
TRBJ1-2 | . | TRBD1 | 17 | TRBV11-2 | CASSLGWWDRLNYGYTF | TGTGCCAGCAGCTTAGGTTGGTGGGACAGGTTAAACTATGGCTACACCTTC
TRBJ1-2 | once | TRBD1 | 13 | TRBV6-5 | CASSPQGAQGYTF | TGTGCCAGCAGTCCACAGGGGGCGCAGGGCTACACCTTC
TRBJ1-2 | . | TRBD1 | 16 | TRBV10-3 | CAISGVGTDANYGYTF | TGTGCCATCAGCGGTGTTGGGACAGACGCTAACTATGGCTACACCTTC
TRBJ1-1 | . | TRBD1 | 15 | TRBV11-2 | CASSWDRGENTEAFF | TGTGCCAGCAGCTGGGACAGGGGAGAGAACACTGAAGCTTTCTTT
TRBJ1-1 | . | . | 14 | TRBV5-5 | CASSGVTGSTEAFF | TGTGCCAGCAGCGGAGTGACAGGTTCGACTGAAGCTTTCTTT
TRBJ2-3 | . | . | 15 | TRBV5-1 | CASSLRDTTTDTQYF | TGCGCCAGCAGCTTGAGGGACACCACCACAGATACGCAGTATTTT
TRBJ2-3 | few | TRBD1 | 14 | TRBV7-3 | CASRNRGSLDTQYF | TGTGCCAGCAGGAACAGGGGGAGTCTAGATACGCAGTATTTT
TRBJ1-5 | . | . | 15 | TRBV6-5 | CASSYSHRDNQPQHF | TGTGCCAGCAGTTACTCCCACAGGGACAATCAGCCCCAGCATTTT
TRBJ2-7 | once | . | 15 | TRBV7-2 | CASSPWATVKGEQYF | TGTGCCAGCAGCCCCTGGGCCACCGTCAAAGGGGAGCAGTACTTC
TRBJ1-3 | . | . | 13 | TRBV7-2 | CASSLQGGNTIYF | TGTGCCAGCAGCTTACAGGGAGGAAACACCATATATTTT